These T cell receptor beta chains were read from a single sample in a study of cytomegalovirus exposure and HLA in healthy donors. Sequencing used immunoSEQ multiplex PCR; TCRdb keeps in-frame clones, though not all of them. The table lists some 200,000 clones, 60% to 85% of them singletons. Material for sequencing was PBMCs. All receptors come from a man aged 35-49 years in good health and CMV-seronegative. The conserved cysteine and the conserved F or W are not part of the CDR3 here. Clone size, where shown, is once, few, many, or a class for clones that have expanded.

clone size,V gene,CDR3 protein
.,TRBV7-9,ASSFGGADLTDTQY
.,TRBV7-3,ASSLALAAYNEQF
.,TRBV5-1,ASSPAGEGYEQY
once,TRBV11-3,ASGTRDSPSEQF
.,TRBV10-3,AISATAGRTYNEQF
.,TRBV18,ASSPQQGALNQPQH
.,TRBV6-4,ASSDSGQGALRSPLH
.,TRBV7-2,ASSLDRVPTNEKLF
.,TRBV10-3,AISVTSGTDTQY
.,TRBV5-6,ASSFTGTWEQY
few,TRBV5-1,ASSLEVRRRRGYEQF
.,TRBV4-1,ASRPLSGGSSADTQY
.,TRBV2,ASSEGGAESYEQY
.,TRBV11-2,ASSLGGRLPYEQY
.,TRBV19,ASSITGEKTQY
.,TRBV27,ASSSHRNEKLF
.,TRBV19,ASSIGDSYNQPQH
.,TRBV7-2,ASSPERGETYEQY
.,TRBV29-1,SVLRGDNEQF
once,TRBV7-9,SSSFTGNTEAF
few,TRBV5-6,ASTVGIRGNIQY
.,TRBV2,ASSYDRTSGIGGSEQY